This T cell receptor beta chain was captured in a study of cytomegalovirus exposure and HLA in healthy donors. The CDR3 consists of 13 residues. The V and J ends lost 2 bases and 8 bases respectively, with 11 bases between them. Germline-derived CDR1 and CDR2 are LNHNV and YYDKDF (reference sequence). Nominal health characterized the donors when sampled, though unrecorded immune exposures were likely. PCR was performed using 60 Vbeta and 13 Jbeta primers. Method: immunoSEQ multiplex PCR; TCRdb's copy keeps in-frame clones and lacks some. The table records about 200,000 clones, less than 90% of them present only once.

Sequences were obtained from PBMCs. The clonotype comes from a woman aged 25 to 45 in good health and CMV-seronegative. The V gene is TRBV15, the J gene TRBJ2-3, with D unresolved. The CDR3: CATSRRESRTQYF. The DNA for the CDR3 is TGTGCCACCAGCAGAAGAGAGAGTCGTACGCAGTATTTT.